This TCR beta chain was recorded in a study of identical twins. J was trimmed by 6 bases and V by 8 bases; bases with no gene match: 10. The germline CDR1 and CDR2 sequences are MNHEY and SMNVEV (reference sequence). There are 14 residues in the CDR3. Template switching supplied a universal primer site; unique molecular identifiers were carried on the cDNA. TCRdb redid the calling of the 5' RACE reads with MiXCR, one entry per CDR3 protein. The sample has a few hundred thousand distinct CDR3 sequences; about 12% are singletons. This clonotype was observed at least ten times. This sample was also put to use in a study of yellow fever vaccine responses in identical twins.

V usage is TRBV27 and J usage is TRBJ1-5, with 7 bases matching TRBD1. The sequencing input was CD8+ T cells sorted from blood. The sequence was collected from a woman in her late teens or twenties in good health. The CDR3 DNA sequence: TGTGCCAGCGCCCAGAGACAGGGCAGTCAGCCCCAGCATTTT. This encodes CASAQRQGSQPQHF.